This entry features one T cell receptor (beta chain) sequence. Its antigen is still unknown. The protocol was immunoSEQ multiplex PCR, while the TCRdb copy is restricted to in-frame clones and leaves out a portion. The sample lists 2.3 million or so clones; just over 90% were seen once. Every donor was a Caucasian adult from Nashville, Tennessee. CDR1 is SGDLS and CDR2 is YYNGEE in the germline V gene. Unmatched junction bases numbered 8, after V lost 0 bases and J lost 6 bases. This CDR3 contains 15 residues. These data come from a study of shared clonotypes between healthy human individuals. The overall study: Each donor's CD4 naive and CD4 memory cells filled three plates apiece, CD8 naive two, and CD8 memory one. General study results and limits: In contrast to clonotypes shared by all four donors, non-shared clonotypes had lower generation probabilities. How much donors shared clonotypes was expected to be affected by sequencing depth.

Sequencing was performed on naive CD4+ T cells from PBMCs. Subset reported: CD45RA+ positively selected. V is TRBV9 and J is TRBJ2-7, with 8 bases that match TRBD2. This receptor was obtained from a man between 18 and 35 years old in good health. Some clones in this sample may be carry-over from other donors' samples. CDR3 loop: CASSVDSSGSAEQYF. In DNA form, the CDR3 reads TGTGCCAGCAGCGTAGATTCCAGCGGGAGTGCCGAGCAGTACTTC.